One and the same sample provided the 20 T cell receptor beta chains below, sequenced in a study of cytomegalovirus exposure and HLA in healthy donors. Amplification used 60 Vbeta primers and 13 Jbeta primers. Measured with immunoSEQ multiplex PCR; TCRdb has only the in-frame clones, and not every one. In the table there are roughly 120,000 clones, about three fifths of which are singletons. The sequencing sample was made of PBMCs. The receptors come from a man aged 40-49 years in good health and CMV-seropositive.

V is TRBV7-3 and J is TRBJ2-2; tentative D call: TRBD1 (5 bases). V was trimmed by 3 bases and J by 5 bases, leaving 16 bases between them. CDR3 length: 16 residues. The germline V gene encodes CDR1 SGHTA and CDR2 FQGTGA. CDR3 DNA sequence: TGTGCCAGCAGCTTTAGTAGGGGATCGGAAACCGGGGAGCTGTTTTTT. It translates to CASSFSRGSETGELFF.

The chain recombines TRBV4-1 with TRBJ2-3; the match to TRBD1 covers 7 bases. The CDR3 extends over 15 amino acids. Germline V lookup: CDR1 MGHRA, CDR2 YSYEKL. The ends lost 4 bases at V and 2 bases at J; junction bases unmatched: 6. CDR3 DNA sequence: TGCGCCAGCAGCCTTGGAACAGGGGACACAGATACGCAGTATTTT. Encoded protein: CASSLGTGDTDTQYF.

The J gene is TRBJ2-1, the V gene TRBV27, with D possibly matching TRBD1 (6 bases). CDR3 length: 13 amino acids. In germline, CDR1 is MNHEY, CDR2 SMNVEV (reference sequence). The V and J ends lost 6 bases and 3 bases respectively, with 9 bases between them. CDR3 in amino acids: CASSRTDYNEQFF. The CDR3, as DNA: TGTGCCAGCAGCAGGACAGACTACAATGAGCAGTTCTTC.

V is TRBV6-1 and J is TRBJ2-7; 9 nucleotides match TRBD1. V was pared by 6 bases and J by 2 bases, with 8 bases of the junction left unmatched. Germline values: CDR1 MNHNS, CDR2 SASEGT. The CDR3 totals 15 residues. The CDR3 is CASRAPGQGTYEQYF. The CDR3 region has the DNA TGTGCCAGCAGAGCCCCGGGACAGGGAACCTACGAGCAGTACTTC.

This clone was counted once. This sequence joins TRBV15 and TRBJ2-7; the match to TRBD2 covers 9 bases. In germline, CDR1 is LNHNV, CDR2 YYDKDF (reference sequence). Trimming cost V 1 base and J 4 bases; bases outside gene matches: 11. This CDR3 is 17 amino acids long. The CDR3 coding sequence is TGTGCCACCAGCAGAGGGGGACGGCTAGCGGGAACTTACGAGCAGTACTTC. It encodes CATSRGGRLAGTYEQYF.

The CDR3 DNA follows: TGTGCCAGCAGCTTAAGAGGGCCGACGAACACTGAAGCTTTCTTT. Translated, it gives CASSLRGPTNTEAFF. The rearrangement joins TRBV7-9 to TRBJ1-1; D is unresolved. The CDR3 consists of 15 residues. Germline lookup yields CDR1 SEHNR and CDR2 FQNEAQ (reference sequence). Trimming cost V 2 bases and J 1 base, with 11 bases left between them.

The rearrangement joins TRBV6-6 to TRBJ2-7; tentatively, D is TRBD1 (6 bases). CDR1 is MNHNY, CDR2 SVGAGI, per germline (reference sequence). Trimming stripped 6 bases from V and 0 bases from J, with 18 bases between. The CDR3 extends over 16 amino acids. CDR3 sequence: CASRGDGTQLSYEQYF. The CDR3 DNA reads TGTGCCAGCAGGGGGGACGGGACACAACTCTCCTACGAGCAGTACTTC.

V gene TRBV25-1 combines with J gene TRBJ1-4; 7 bases are shared with TRBD1. CDR1 is MGHDK and CDR2 is SYGVNS in the germline V gene. The V and J ends lost 6 bases and 1 base, in that order; junction bases with no gene match: 14. This CDR3 comprises 18 residues. This CDR3 is CASRPPGGSFITNEKLFF. The CDR3 DNA reads as TGTGCCAGCAGACCCCCAGGGGGGAGCTTTATAACTAATGAAAAACTGTTTTTT.

This clone was found a few times. The chain couples TRBV5-1 to TRBJ2-7, with D perhaps matching TRBD1 (8 bases). Trimming pared 4 bases from V and 2 bases from J, leaving 16 bases between. The CDR3 extends over 15 amino acids. Per the germline V gene, CDR1 is SGHRS and CDR2 is YFSETQ. In nucleotides, the CDR3 is TGCGCCAGCAGCGTGGGGGGGACAGGAGCCTACGAGCAGTACTTC. This encodes CASSVGGTGAYEQYF.

V is TRBV13 and J is TRBJ2-7; D might be TRBD2 (6 bases). Germline loops: CDR1 PRHDT, CDR2 FYEKMQ (reference sequence). The CDR3 length is 16 residues. V shed 0 bases and J shed 4 bases, with 16 bases lying between them. This CDR3 reads CASSLGMSGDGYEQYF. For the CDR3, the DNA is TGTGCCAGCAGCTTAGGAATGTCGGGAGATGGATACGAGCAGTACTTC.

The chain carries TRBV29-1 and TRBJ1-3, with D unresolved. Germline V gives CDR1 SQVTM, CDR2 ANQGSEA. The length of the CDR3 is 16 residues. Trimming cost V 3 bases and J 0 bases, with 15 bases left between them. The CDR3 sequence is CSVDRMEAFSGNTIYF. The CDR3 DNA sequence: TGCAGCGTTGACAGGATGGAGGCCTTCTCTGGAAACACCATATATTTT.

The chain uses TRBV11-2 and TRBJ2-1; D might be TRBD2 (6 bases). The CDR3 has 13 amino acids. Per germline, CDR1 SGHAT and CDR2 FQNNGV. The ends were cut back, 1 base at V and 9 bases at J, with 10 bases in the middle. The CDR3 DNA reads as TGTGCCAGCAGCTTAGGGAGGGGTGTTGAGCAGTTCTTC. It codes for CASSLGRGVEQFF.

As DNA, the CDR3 is TGCAGCGGCGTACAGGCGAACACTGAAGCTTTCTTT. Encoded protein: CSGVQANTEAFF. This sequence joins TRBV29-1 and TRBJ1-1, with a weak D call TRBD1 (5 bases). In germline, CDR1 is SQVTM, CDR2 ANQGSEA. Deletions cut 7 bases from V and 1 base from J, with 10 bases between. The CDR3 is made up of 12 amino acids.

The chain uses TRBV6-5 and TRBJ1-1, with D perhaps matching TRBD1 (5 bases). V was clipped by 6 bases and J by 1 base, with 12 bases between them. Germline values: CDR1 MNHEY, CDR2 SVGAGI. The CDR3 runs to 14 residues. CDR3 loop: CASRDEQENTEAFF. The CDR3 DNA sequence: TGTGCCAGCAGGGACGAACAGGAGAACACTGAAGCTTTCTTT.

V gene TRBV2 combines with J gene TRBJ2-2; D perhaps matches TRBD1 (6 bases). This CDR3 has 13 amino acids. Germline CDR1 is SNHLY and CDR2 is FYNNEI. Deletions cut 3 bases from V and 6 bases from J, with 8 bases between. The DNA of the CDR3 is TGTGCCAGCAGTGACCAGGGGTCCGGGGAGCTGTTTTTT. It encodes CASSDQGSGELFF.

This sequence joins TRBV2 and TRBJ2-2; 13 nucleotides agree with TRBD2. The length of the CDR3 is 15 residues. CDR1 is SNHLY, CDR2 FYNNEI, per germline. With 5 bases clipped from V and 5 bases from J, the junction kept 2 bases outside the gene matches. The CDR3 DNA reads as TGTGCCAGCAGTCTGACTAGCGGGAGGACCGGGGAGCTGTTTTTT. Translated: CASSLTSGRTGELFF.

This sequence joins TRBV29-1 and TRBJ2-6, with D possibly matching TRBD1 (6 bases). The length of the CDR3 is 14 residues. Germline lookup yields CDR1 SQVTM and CDR2 ANQGSEA. Trimming took off 4 bases at V and 0 bases at J, with 7 bases between the two ends. This CDR3 reads CSVGGGSGANVLTF. The CDR3 DNA reads TGCAGCGTTGGAGGGGGCTCTGGGGCCAACGTCCTGACTTTC.

This chain uses TRBV20-1 with TRBJ1-2; unclear D gene. The CDR3 is 11 amino acids. The V end lost 6 bases, the J end lost 6 bases, and 11 bases lay between the germline ends. Germline V CDR1 and CDR2: DFQATT, SNEGSKA (reference sequence). In DNA form, the CDR3 reads TGCAGTGCCGGACGACTAAATGGCTACACCTTC. It translates to CSAGRLNGYTF.

V gene TRBV19 combines with J gene TRBJ2-3; 11 nucleotides agree with TRBD1. Germline assignment: CDR1 LNHDA and CDR2 SQIVND (reference sequence). V lost 4 bases and J lost 3; bases outside the gene matches: 9. This CDR3 spans 17 amino acids. Here the CDR3 reads CASSSGQGAPGTDTQYF. In nucleotides, the CDR3 is TGTGCCAGTAGTAGCGGACAGGGGGCCCCGGGGACAGATACGCAGTATTTT.

The chain carries TRBV10-3 and TRBJ1-6; the match to TRBD1 covers 9 bases. V lost 2 bases, J lost 8 bases, and 4 bases stayed unmatched. From germline, CDR1 is ENHRY and CDR2 SYGVKD. The CDR3 has 15 residues. The CDR3 DNA is TGTGCCATCAGTGAGACAGGGGGCGAGGATTCACCCCTCCACTTT. As protein: CAISETGGEDSPLHF.